What follows are 18 T cell receptor beta chains derived from one specimen sequenced in a study of cytomegalovirus exposure and HLA in healthy donors. TCRdb keeps only in-frame clones here, not all; method: immunoSEQ multiplex PCR. The data contain 120,000 or so clones, roughly 89% of them singletons. Sequences were obtained from PBMCs. Receptor source: a woman aged 18-29 years in good health and CMV-seronegative.

The rearrangement links TRBV29-1 to TRBJ1-2; possible D gene TRBD1, 5 bases. CDR1 is SQVTM and CDR2 is ANQGSEA in the germline V gene. Trimming shortened V by 7 bases and J by 4 bases, and 10 bases separated the two germline ends. The CDR3 loop spans 11 amino acids. Here the CDR3 reads CSAGQGYGYTF. The CDR3 DNA reads TGCAGCGCAGGACAAGGCTATGGCTACACCTTC.

The J gene is TRBJ1-2, the V gene TRBV21-1; the tabulated D call, TRBD1, remains unverified against the DNA. TRBV21-1 is given as a pseudogene. This CDR3 is 12 amino acids long. The CDR3 DNA reads as TGTGCCGGACAAGGGACAACCTATGGCTACACCTTC. Encoded protein: CAGQGTTYGYTF.

This chain joins TRBV7-2 and TRBJ1-1; maybe TRBD1 (6 bases). Trimming took 0 bases from V and 4 from J, leaving 12 bases between them. Germline V CDR1 and CDR2: SGHTA, FQGNSA. The CDR3 sequence is 15 residues long. CDR3 in amino acids: CASSLATGWSTEAFF. CDR3 sequence (DNA): TGTGCCAGCAGCTTAGCGACAGGATGGAGCACTGAAGCTTTCTTT. Full variable domain (outside the CDR3, taken from reference TRBV7-2 and TRBJ1-1): GAGVSQSPSNKVTEKGKDVELRCDPISGHTALYWYRQSLGQGLEFLIYFQGNSAPDKSGLPSDRFSAERTGGSVSTLTIQRTQQEDSAVYLCASSLATGWSTEAFFGQGTRLTVV.

J is TRBJ2-7 and V is TRBV10-1; D is tentatively TRBD1 or TRBD2 (5 bases each). The V gene's germline CDR1 is WNHNN and CDR2 SYGVQD (reference sequence). This CDR3 region has 14 residues. V gave up 7 bases and J gave up 9 bases, with 22 bases separating them. The CDR3, as DNA: TGCGCCAGCAAAACCCACCCGGGGCGTGCGGGGCAGTACGTC. Protein sequence: CASKTHPGRAGQYV.

This rearrangement joins TRBV13 to TRBJ2-1; TRBD2 matches 9 bases. The CDR3 spans 16 residues. Germline V gene sequence: CDR1 PRHDT, CDR2 FYEKMQ (reference sequence). The ends lost 5 bases at V and 10 bases at J; junction bases unmatched: 15. This CDR3 reads CASSVRGGLAYLEQFF. CDR3 sequence (DNA): TGTGCCAGCAGCGTACGAGGGGGACTAGCTTATTTGGAGCAGTTCTTC.

This sequence joins TRBV9 and TRBJ1-3; D call uncertain. The germline CDR1 and CDR2 sequences are SGDLS and YYNGEE. The CDR3 runs to 14 residues. V shed 2 bases and J shed 1 base, with 7 bases lying between them. The DNA for the CDR3 is TGTGCCAGCAGCGTTCAGGTGTCTGGAAACACCATATATTTT. This codes for CASSVQVSGNTIYF.

The chain joins TRBV6-4 to TRBJ2-2; D possibly corresponds to TRBD2 (6 bases). The CDR3 has 15 residues. The V end was cut by 3 bases, the J end by 1 base, with 9 bases between. Germline V lookup: CDR1 MRHNA, CDR2 SNTAGT. The CDR3 loop reads CASSEVAENTGELFF. The CDR3 DNA is TGTGCCAGCAGTGAAGTAGCGGAGAACACCGGGGAGCTGTTTTTT.

The chain joins TRBV7-2 to TRBJ1-2; D is unclear. There are 15 residues in the CDR3. Per the germline V gene, CDR1 is SGHTA and CDR2 is FQGNSA. The V and J ends lost 1 base and 0 bases respectively, with 9 bases between them. The CDR3: CASSLGTTTNYGYTF. In nucleotides, the CDR3 is TGTGCCAGCAGCTTAGGAACAACCACTAACTATGGCTACACCTTC. Full variable domain (outside the CDR3, taken from reference TRBV7-2 and TRBJ1-2): GAGVSQSPSNKVTEKGKDVELRCDPISGHTALYWYRQSLGQGLEFLIYFQGNSAPDKSGLPSDRFSAERTGGSVSTLTIQRTQQEDSAVYLCASSLGTTTNYGYTFGSGTRLTVV.

The V call is TRBV7-7, the J call TRBJ2-7; 12 nucleotides align to TRBD2. This CDR3 is 15 amino acids long. Trimming removed 5 bases from V and 5 bases from J; junction bases left unmatched: 7. Germline CDR1 SSHAT, CDR2 FNYEAQ (reference sequence). The CDR3 here is CASSPSGGAVHEQYV. Written as DNA, the CDR3 is TGTGCCAGCAGCCCTAGCGGGGGGGCCGTCCACGAGCAGTACGTC.

This chain connects TRBV14 to TRBJ2-2; TRBD1 might be the D (6 bases). The V and J ends lost 4 bases and 13 bases respectively, with 13 bases between them. This CDR3 is built from 12 residues. CDR1 is SGHDN and CDR2 is FVKESK in the germline V gene. The CDR3 DNA is TGTGCCAGCAGCCGAGGGGGAGAGGTGCTGTTTTTT. It specifies CASSRGGEVLFF.

A single count supports this clone. The chain is built from TRBV5-4 and TRBJ2-3; possible D gene TRBD2, 5 bases. Germline V gene data show CDR1 as SGHNT and CDR2 as YYREEE (reference sequence). The V and J ends lost 4 bases and 4 bases respectively, with 13 bases between them. The CDR3 length is 14 residues. The CDR3 spells CASSATRAADTQYF. The CDR3 coding sequence is TGTGCCAGCAGCGCTACTAGGGCAGCAGATACGCAGTATTTT.

This chain uses TRBV2 with TRBJ1-5; D not certain. The CDR3 contains 14 residues. V was pared by 5 bases and J by 1 base, with 9 bases between. Germline V gene sequence: CDR1 SNHLY, CDR2 FYNNEI. The CDR3 DNA is TGTGCCAGCAGTCTTTCGTCGAGCAATCAGCCCCAGCATTTT. This codes for CASSLSSSNQPQHF.

The rearrangement joins TRBV11-2 to TRBJ1-4; D possibly corresponds to TRBD1 (5 bases). There are 14 residues in the CDR3. Germline V gene lookup returns CDR1 SGHAT and CDR2 FQNNGV. V gave up 5 bases and J gave up 7 bases, with 14 bases separating them. CDR3 DNA sequence: TGTGCCAGCAGCCCCCAGGGTGGCGTTGAAAAACTGTTTTTT. It codes for CASSPQGGVEKLFF.

This chain uses TRBV29-1 with TRBJ2-7, with D perhaps TRBD2 (5 bases). CDR1 and CDR2 (germline): SQVTM, ANQGSEA. V lost 4 bases and J 7 bases, leaving 11 bases between the germline ends. CDR3 length equals 11 residues. The CDR3 reads CSVAWSGEQYF. CDR3 bases: TGCAGCGTTGCTTGGTCGGGAGAGCAGTACTTC.

This clone was counted once. The J gene is TRBJ1-2, the V gene TRBV7-8, with D unclear. V shed 1 base and J shed 0 bases, with 21 bases lying between them. Germline V gives CDR1 SGHVS, CDR2 FQNEAQ. The CDR3 has 19 amino acids. The DNA of the CDR3 is TGTGCCAGCAGCTTAGGGTCTCGGATGGCCCTTACAGCTAACTATGGCTACACCTTC. Its translation is CASSLGSRMALTANYGYTF.

In its sample, this clone was seen once. The chain has TRBV5-1 and TRBJ2-1, with D maybe TRBD2 (7 bases). This CDR3 region has 15 residues. Trimming removed 4 bases at V and 8 bases at J, with 19 bases between. In germline, CDR1 is SGHRS, CDR2 YFSETQ. CDR3 residues: CASSPRGGGGYEQFF. The CDR3 DNA sequence: TGCGCCAGCAGCCCCAGAGGGGGGGGTGGCTATGAGCAGTTCTTC.

The genes are TRBV4-3 and TRBJ1-2, with D possibly TRBD1 on 5 matching bases. The germline V and J ends were trimmed by 0 bases and 4 bases, with 15 bases remaining between them. Germline CDR1 LGHNA, CDR2 YSLEER. The CDR3 is 16 amino acids. The CDR3 loop reads CASSQDYQGLGYGYTF. CDR3 coding DNA: TGCGCCAGCAGCCAAGATTACCAGGGCCTCGGCTATGGCTACACCTTC.

The rearrangement uses TRBV7-9 and TRBJ2-7, with 12 bases fitting TRBD2. Germline assignment: CDR1 SEHNR and CDR2 FQNEAQ (reference sequence). The CDR3 totals 16 residues. Trimming at V came to 1 base and at J to 2 bases, leaving 3 bases not matched to a gene. CDR3 DNA sequence: TGTGCCAGCAGCTTAGTCACTAGCGGGAGGACCTACGAGCAGTACTTC. Encoded protein: CASSLVTSGRTYEQYF.